The clone carrying this TCR beta chain was recorded at least ten times. Its antigen is undetermined. The data are from a study of T cells after yellow fever vaccination. Study results and caveats: Secondary responses were weaker yet peaked faster, day 5 versus 15.

The germline V and J ends were trimmed by 5 bases and 7 bases, with 22 bases remaining between them. The V gene's germline CDR1 is SGHRS and CDR2 YFSETQ. This CDR3 has 16 amino acids. TCRdb processed the 5' RACE reads anew with MiXCR; each CDR3 protein has one entry. This repertoire shows around 120,000 distinct CDR3 sequences, about 7% found once; its top ten account for roughly 2.5%. V usage is TRBV5-1 and J usage is TRBJ2-1, with D possibly matching TRBD1 (7 bases). Specimen: CD4+ T cells sorted from PBMCs, collected around 45 days after the first yellow fever vaccination. The source of this sequence is a man younger than 35 who received the YFV17D yellow fever vaccine. CDR3 nucleotide sequence: TGCGCCAGCAGTAGGGGGCCCGAGGCCGGAGGGAATGAGCAGTTCTTC. Its protein is CASSRGPEAGGNEQFF.